The 32 T cell receptor beta chains listed next were all sequenced from one sample in a study of blood T cell repertoires in COVID-19. The repertoire was sequenced with immunoSEQ multiplex PCR; TCRdb's copy has only in-frame clones and lacks some. Of under 200,000 clones detected, around 86% appear once; the ten largest clones hold 2% to 3%. The specimen sequenced was peripheral blood. These receptors all come from a woman aged 80 or over with COVID-19, enrolled during active disease.

The chain has TRBV7-8 and TRBJ1-1; no firm D call. This CDR3 is 14 amino acids long. Germline CDR1 reads SGHVS; CDR2 reads FQNEAQ. The ends were cut back, 4 bases at V and 1 base at J, with 10 bases in the middle. The CDR3 region is CASSSQRSNTEAFF. The CDR3 region has the DNA TGTGCCAGCAGCTCCCAGAGGTCGAACACTGAAGCTTTCTTT.

The V call is TRBV7-2, the J call TRBJ1-2, with D possibly TRBD1 on 5 matching bases. With 5 bases removed from V and 5 bases from J, the gap between germline ends came to 15 bases. The length of the CDR3 is 14 residues. The germline V gene encodes CDR1 SGHTA and CDR2 FQGNSA. DNA of the CDR3: TGTGCCAGCAGCCCCAGCGGGGGAATATATGGCTACACCTTC. Protein sequence: CASSPSGGIYGYTF.

V gene TRBV11-2 combines with J gene TRBJ1-1, with TRBD1 identical over 7 bases. The germline CDR1 and CDR2 sequences are SGHAT and FQNNGV. The V and J ends lost 5 bases and 5 bases, in that order; junction bases with no gene match: 14. CDR3 size: 16 residues. The CDR3 nucleotides read TGTGCCAGCAGCGTACAGGGGTCAGTATACCCTACTGAAGCTTTCTTT. The encoded protein is CASSVQGSVYPTEAFF.

V gene TRBV7-2 combines with J gene TRBJ1-3, with D tentatively TRBD1 (6 bases). Germline CDR1 and CDR2: SGHTA and FQGNSA. This CDR3 comprises 15 residues. V was cut by 5 bases and J by 2 bases, with 13 bases left in between. The CDR3 sequence is CASSLQGGPGNTIYF. CDR3 bases: TGTGCCAGCAGCCTACAGGGAGGGCCTGGAAACACCATATATTTT. Full variable domain (remainder filled in from reference TRBV7-2 and TRBJ1-3): GAGVSQSPSNKVTEKGKDVELRCDPISGHTALYWYRQSLGQGLEFLIYFQGNSAPDKSGLPSDRFSAERTGGSVSTLTIQRTQQEDSAVYLCASSLQGGPGNTIYFGEGSWLTVV.

This clone appeared once. The rearrangement uses TRBV5-4 and TRBJ2-3, with 7 bases aligning to TRBD2. Germline V gene lookup returns CDR1 SGHNT and CDR2 YYREEE (reference sequence). After removal of 0 bases from V and 3 bases from J, the junction contained 1 base not matched to a gene. The length of the CDR3 is 14 residues. In nucleotides, the CDR3 is TGTGCCAGCAGCTTGGCTAGCGGTACAGATACGCAGTATTTT. Protein product: CASSLASGTDTQYF.

A single count supports this clone. The chain links TRBV7-3 to TRBJ2-3, with TRBD2 identical over 13 bases. The V segment lost 5 bases and the J segment 4 bases; nucleotides outside the gene matches: 6. CDR1 is SGHTA, CDR2 FQGTGA, per germline. There are 16 residues in the CDR3. CDR3 sequence: CASSPHGLAGADTQYF. The CDR3 DNA follows: TGTGCCAGCAGCCCACACGGACTAGCGGGAGCAGATACGCAGTATTTT.

The chain joins TRBV14 to TRBJ1-2; D gene ambiguous. CDR3 length: 13 amino acids. Germline V gene data show CDR1 as SGHDN and CDR2 as FVKESK. Trimming removed 0 bases from V and 8 bases from J, with 10 bases in between. The CDR3 loop is CASSQDRVIGYTF. In DNA form, the CDR3 reads TGTGCCAGCAGCCAAGATCGGGTGATAGGCTACACCTTC. Filled out from reference TRBV14 and TRBJ1-2, the complete variable domain reads EAGVTQFPSHSVIEKGQTVTLRCDPISGHDNLYWYRRVMGKEIKFLLHFVKESKQDESGMPNNRFLAERTGGTYSTLKVQPAELEDSGVYFCASSQDRVIGYTFGSGTRLTVV.

The chain's CDR3 is CASSSTSAGPGELFF. In nucleotides, the CDR3 is TGCGCCAGCAGCTCAACTAGCGCGGGTCCCGGGGAGCTGTTTTTT. The chain combines TRBV5-1 with TRBJ2-2; 7 bases are a match to TRBD2. Germline CDR1 SGHRS, CDR2 YFSETQ. The CDR3 has 15 amino acids. The trim removed 3 bases at V and 6 bases at J, leaving 8 bases unmatched. The full variable domain, its missing parts supplied by reference TRBV5-1 and TRBJ2-2, is KAGVTQTPRYLIKTRGQQVTLSCSPISGHRSVSWYQQTPGQGLQFLFEYFSETQRNKGNFPGRFSGRQFSNSRSEMNVSTLELGDSALYLCASSSTSAGPGELFFGEGSRLTVL.

The chain couples TRBV28 to TRBJ2-2; 12 bases fit TRBD2. Germline V gene lookup returns CDR1 MDHEN and CDR2 SYDVKM. Trimming removed 6 bases from V and 0 bases from J; junction bases left unmatched: 11. This CDR3 has 19 residues. The chain's CDR3 is CASRPLTSGGMSNTGELFF. In DNA, the CDR3 is TGTGCCAGCAGGCCCCTCACTAGCGGGGGGATGTCGAACACCGGGGAGCTGTTTTTT.

V gene TRBV6-6 combines with J gene TRBJ2-7; D gene uncertain. The CDR3 extends over 15 amino acids. V was shortened by 2 bases and J by 3 bases, with 14 bases between the two germline ends. In germline, CDR1 is MNHNY, CDR2 SVGAGI (reference sequence). The DNA for the CDR3 is TGTGCCAGCAGTTACCACCAGACGAGGAGCTACGAGCAGTACTTC. It specifies CASSYHQTRSYEQYF.

The rearrangement joins TRBV29-1 to TRBJ2-1; 8 nucleotides agree with TRBD2. This CDR3 has 16 amino acids. V lost 4 bases and J lost 5; bases outside the gene matches: 13. Germline V gene sequence: CDR1 SQVTM, CDR2 ANQGSEA. The CDR3 nucleotides read TGCAGCGTTGCCAAGCCGCTAGCGGGCCGGGACAATGAGCAGTTCTTC. The encoded protein is CSVAKPLAGRDNEQFF.

The rearrangement uses TRBV4-2 and TRBJ2-7; possible D gene TRBD1, 7 bases. This CDR3 spans 19 amino acids. The V gene's germline CDR1 is LGHNA and CDR2 YNFKEQ. V gave up 0 bases and J gave up 5 bases, with 26 bases separating them. This CDR3 is CASSQDQIIRRDSRDEQYF. CDR3 in DNA: TGTGCCAGCAGCCAAGATCAAATTATAAGGCGGGACAGTAGAGACGAGCAGTACTTC.

V usage is TRBV7-8 and J usage is TRBJ1-2; D is uncertain. CDR1 is SGHVS and CDR2 is FQNEAQ in the germline V gene. This CDR3 region has 14 residues. Deletions cut 1 base from V and 5 bases from J, with 11 bases between. The CDR3 here is CASSLVVTAYGYTF. The CDR3 DNA follows: TGTGCCAGCAGCTTAGTGGTTACCGCGTATGGCTACACCTTC. Using reference TRBV7-8 and TRBJ1-2 for the parts outside the CDR3, the full variable domain is GAGVSQSPRYKVAKRGQDVALRCDPISGHVSLFWYQQALGQGPEFLTYFQNEAQLDKSGLPSDRFFAERPEGSVSTLKIQRTQQEDSAVYLCASSLVVTAYGYTFGSGTRLTVV.

The chain couples TRBV27 to TRBJ1-1; 8 positions agree with TRBD1. Unmatched junction bases numbered 11, after V lost 5 bases and J lost 0 bases. Germline V gene data show CDR1 as MNHEY and CDR2 as SMNVEV (reference sequence). The CDR3 length is 17 residues. CDR3 in DNA: TGTGCCAGCAGTCCGAGAACAGGGGGATGGATGAACACTGAAGCTTTCTTT. Amino acid sequence: CASSPRTGGWMNTEAFF.

The CDR3 region is CASNSEGNQPQHF. Written as DNA, the CDR3 is TGTGCCAGCAACTCCGAGGGCAATCAGCCCCAGCATTTT. The rearrangement uses TRBV2 and TRBJ1-5; no firm D call. Germline V gene lookup returns CDR1 SNHLY and CDR2 FYNNEI. The CDR3 loop spans 13 amino acids. The V end was cut by 7 bases, the J end by 2 bases, with 9 bases between.

V gene TRBV9 combines with J gene TRBJ2-7; 12 bases match TRBD2. The CDR3 has 14 amino acids. Germline lookup yields CDR1 SGDLS and CDR2 YYNGEE. The trim removed 4 bases at V and 6 bases at J, leaving 5 bases unmatched. CDR3 sequence (DNA): TGTGCCAGCAGCTCGACTAGCGGGAGCCGCGAGCAGTACTTC. Its protein is CASSSTSGSREQYF.

V gene TRBV2 combines with J gene TRBJ2-2; a possible D gene is TRBD2 (5 bases). V was cut by 3 bases and J by 8 bases, with 13 bases left in between. The CDR3 covers 14 residues. Germline-derived CDR1 and CDR2 are SNHLY and FYNNEI. The CDR3 nucleotides are TGTGCCAGCAGTGAGTCGGGGTCGGCGGGGGAGCTGTTTTTT. Translated: CASSESGSAGELFF.

This clone has only one observation. The chain combines TRBV6-2 or TRBV6-3 with TRBJ1-5; D may be TRBD1 (6 bases). Trimming removed 5 bases at V and 6 bases at J, with 11 bases between. This CDR3 has 13 residues. Germline CDR1 is MNHEY and CDR2 is SVGEGT. CDR3 DNA sequence: TGTGCCAGCAGTGGACAGATCGTTCAGCCCCAGCATTTT. Translating it yields CASSGQIVQPQHF.

This rearrangement joins TRBV7-9 to TRBJ2-5, with 7 bases that match TRBD1. The CDR3 extends over 14 amino acids. V lost 1 base, J lost 8 bases, and 7 bases stayed unmatched. Germline V gene sequence: CDR1 SEHNR, CDR2 FQNEAQ (reference sequence). Here the CDR3 reads CASSLVGTEGTQYF. In DNA, the CDR3 is TGTGCCAGCAGCTTAGTAGGGACAGAGGGTACCCAGTACTTC.

This clone was picked up one time. This sequence joins TRBV28 and TRBJ2-7; TRBD1 aligns across 7 bases. This CDR3 contains 15 residues. Trimming took 6 bases from V and 3 from J; bases not matched to a gene: 11. The germline CDR1 and CDR2 sequences are MDHEN and SYDVKM. CDR3 protein: CASSPTGQARYEQYF. The CDR3 DNA follows: TGTGCCAGCAGCCCAACCGGACAGGCTCGCTACGAGCAGTACTTC.

V gene TRBV11-2 combines with J gene TRBJ2-3; possible D gene TRBD2, 6 bases. Germline loops: CDR1 SGHAT, CDR2 FQNNGV. CDR3 length equals 15 residues. V lost 3 bases and J 4 bases, leaving 14 bases between the germline ends. The CDR3, as DNA: TGTGCCAGCAGCTTCGCGGGAACGGTCGCAGATACGCAGTATTTT. Protein product: CASSFAGTVADTQYF.

The chain has TRBV6-1 and TRBJ2-7; 7 nucleotides agree with TRBD1. V shed 4 bases, J shed 7 bases, and the junction held 16 bases outside the gene matches. This CDR3 spans 16 amino acids. The germline CDR1 and CDR2 sequences are MNHNS and SASEGT. The CDR3 DNA sequence: TGTGCCAGCAGTGGTAGACAGGGCTCCTCCAGGGGGGAGCAGTACTTC. This gives the protein CASSGRQGSSRGEQYF.

This sequence joins TRBV9 and TRBJ1-1; 7 nucleotides line up with TRBD1. Looked up from germline, CDR1 is SGDLS and CDR2 is YYNGEE. Germline trimming cut 2 bases from V and 4 bases from J; bases unmatched to any gene: 8. The CDR3 contains 15 residues. This chain's CDR3 is CASSVDVRGSTEAFF. The CDR3 DNA reads as TGTGCCAGCAGCGTCGACGTCAGGGGGAGCACTGAAGCTTTCTTT.

V is TRBV5-1 and J is TRBJ1-5; no clear D gene. This CDR3 is 15 amino acids long. CDR1 SGHRS and CDR2 YFSETQ come from the germline V gene. The V and J ends lost 1 base and 4 bases respectively, with 12 bases between them. The CDR3 bases are TGCGCCAGCAGCTTGTGGGGAGACGGGAATCAGCCCCAGCATTTT. This sequence encodes CASSLWGDGNQPQHF.

This clone was detected once. V and J are TRBV9 and TRBJ1-3; D not resolved. Germline V lookup: CDR1 SGDLS, CDR2 YYNGEE. The V gene lost 4 bases and the J gene lost 0 bases, with 14 bases spanning the gap. The CDR3 covers 16 residues. DNA for the CDR3: TGTGCCAGCAGCACCTCGGGGTCTACCTCTGGAAACACCATATATTTT. Amino acids: CASSTSGSTSGNTIYF.

The V call is TRBV27, the J call TRBJ2-1; 8 positions match TRBD2. This CDR3 contains 14 residues. Trimming at V came to 2 bases and at J to 10 bases, leaving 7 bases not matched to a gene. Germline assignment: CDR1 MNHEY and CDR2 SMNVEV (reference sequence). CDR3 bases: TGTGCCAGCAGTTTAGGTAGCGGGATAGGGGAGCAGTTCTTC. This translates into CASSLGSGIGEQFF.

The gene calls are TRBV28 and TRBJ1-5, with D possibly matching TRBD1 (6 bases). The length of the CDR3 is 16 residues. CDR1 is MDHEN and CDR2 is SYDVKM in the germline V gene. V gave up 5 bases and J gave up 0 bases, with 14 bases separating them. The DNA for the CDR3 is TGTGCCAGCAGTCCGTCCCGGACAGTTAGCAATCAGCCCCAGCATTTT. Residues: CASSPSRTVSNQPQHF.

The V call is TRBV9, the J call TRBJ1-2; possibly TRBD1 for D (5 bases). Germline V gives CDR1 SGDLS, CDR2 YYNGEE. The CDR3 totals 15 residues. V lost 3 bases and J 6 bases, leaving 18 bases between the germline ends. CDR3 nucleotides: TGTGCCAGCAGCGACCAGGGACGGGGGGAGGATGGCTACACCTTC. It yields the protein CASSDQGRGEDGYTF.

The J gene is TRBJ2-7, the V gene TRBV6-5; D perhaps matches TRBD1 (5 bases). Deletions cut 2 bases from V and 3 bases from J, with 14 bases between. Germline CDR1 reads MNHEY; CDR2 reads SVGAGI. There are 15 residues in the CDR3. In nucleotides, the CDR3 is TGTGCCAGCAGTTACGATCCAGGGTCAGTCTACGAGCAGTACTTC. It specifies CASSYDPGSVYEQYF.

Details on this clone: Other DNA sequences within the sample encode an identical CDR3. The chain has TRBV12-3 or TRBV12-4 and TRBJ1-2; 8 bases agree with TRBD1. The CDR3 is 13 amino acids. Trimming at V came to 2 bases and at J to 4 bases, leaving 0 bases not matched to a gene. The CDR3: CASSLQGAYGYTF. CDR3 DNA sequence: TGTGCCAGCAGTTTACAGGGGGCCTATGGCTACACCTTC.

The chain carries TRBV3-1 (or the pseudogene TRBV3-2) and TRBJ2-7; D not resolved. There are 13 residues in the CDR3. V was shortened by 0 bases and J by 12 bases, with 15 bases between the two germline ends. Germline CDR1 LGHDT, CDR2 YNNKEL (reference sequence). In DNA, the CDR3 is TGTGCCAGCAGCCAAGATATCTCTCCCGTTTTGTACTTC. Translated, it gives CASSQDISPVLYF.

V is TRBV7-9 and J is TRBJ1-6; D is unresolved. CDR3 length: 15 residues. Per germline, CDR1 SEHNR and CDR2 FQNEAQ (reference sequence). V was cut by 1 base and J by 10 bases, with 14 bases left in between. The CDR3 DNA sequence: TGTGCCAGCAGCTTAGGCGGGAAATTACAGTCACCCCTCCACTTT. This sequence encodes CASSLGGKLQSPLHF.